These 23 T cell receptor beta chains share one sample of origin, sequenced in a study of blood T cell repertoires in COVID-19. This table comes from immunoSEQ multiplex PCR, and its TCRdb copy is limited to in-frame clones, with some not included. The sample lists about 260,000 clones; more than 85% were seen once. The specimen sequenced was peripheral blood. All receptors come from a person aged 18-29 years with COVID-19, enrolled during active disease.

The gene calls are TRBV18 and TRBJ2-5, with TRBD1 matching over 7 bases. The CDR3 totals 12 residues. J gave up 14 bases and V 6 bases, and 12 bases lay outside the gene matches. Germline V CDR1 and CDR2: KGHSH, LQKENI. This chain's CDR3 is CASSSATGTVYF. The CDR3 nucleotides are TGTGCCAGCTCCTCTGCCACCGGGACAGTCTACTTC.

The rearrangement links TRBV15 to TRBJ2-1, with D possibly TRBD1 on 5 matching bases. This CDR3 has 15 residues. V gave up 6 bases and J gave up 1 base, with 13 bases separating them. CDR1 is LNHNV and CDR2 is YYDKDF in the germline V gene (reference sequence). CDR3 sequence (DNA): TGTGCCACCAGAATAGGCAGGGCTTCCTACAATGAGCAGTTCTTC. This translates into CATRIGRASYNEQFF.

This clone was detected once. The CDR3: CASSLQGRIYNEQFF. The CDR3 DNA reads as TGTGCCAGCAGCTTGCAGGGGCGGATTTACAATGAGCAGTTCTTC. The chain uses TRBV5-6 and TRBJ2-1, with TRBD1 as a possible D gene (6 bases). From germline, CDR1 is SGHDT and CDR2 YYEEEE. The V gene lost 1 base and the J gene lost 4 bases, with 12 bases spanning the gap. The CDR3 has 15 residues.

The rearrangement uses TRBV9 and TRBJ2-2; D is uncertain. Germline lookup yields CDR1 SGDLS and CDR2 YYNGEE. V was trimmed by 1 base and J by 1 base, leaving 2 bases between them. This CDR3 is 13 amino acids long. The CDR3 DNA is TGTGCCAGCAGCGTACAGAACACCGGGGAGCTGTTTTTT. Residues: CASSVQNTGELFF. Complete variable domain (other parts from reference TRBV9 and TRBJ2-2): DSGVTQTPKHLITATGQRVTLRCSPRSGDLSVYWYQQSLDQGLQFLIQYYNGEERAKGNILERFSAQQFPDLHSELNLSSLELGDSALYFCASSVQNTGELFFGEGSRLTVL.

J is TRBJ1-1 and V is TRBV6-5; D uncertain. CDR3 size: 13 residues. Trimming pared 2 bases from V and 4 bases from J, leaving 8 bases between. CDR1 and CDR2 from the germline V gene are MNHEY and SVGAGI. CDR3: CASSYGEGTEAFF. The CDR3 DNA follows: TGTGCCAGCAGTTACGGGGAGGGCACTGAAGCTTTCTTT.

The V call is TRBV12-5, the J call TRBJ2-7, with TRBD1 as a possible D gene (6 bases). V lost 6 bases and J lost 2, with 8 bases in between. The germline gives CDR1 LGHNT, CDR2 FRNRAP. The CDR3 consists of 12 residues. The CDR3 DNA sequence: TGTGCTAGTGGCCAGGGGACCTACGAGCAGTACTTC. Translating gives CASGQGTYEQYF.

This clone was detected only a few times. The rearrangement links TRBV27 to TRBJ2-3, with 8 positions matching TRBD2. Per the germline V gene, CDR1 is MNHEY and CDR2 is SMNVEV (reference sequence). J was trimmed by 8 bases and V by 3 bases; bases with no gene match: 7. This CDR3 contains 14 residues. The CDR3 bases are TGTGCCAGCAGTTTTACCGGAGCGGGAGTTACGCAGTATTTT. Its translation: CASSFTGAGVTQYF.

CDR3 DNA: TGTGCCAGCAGCTTCGGGGGGCTCAGTAGCACAGATACGCAGTATTTT. As protein: CASSFGGLSSTDTQYF. The chain is built from TRBV3-1 (or the pseudogene TRBV3-2) and TRBJ2-3, with D possibly matching TRBD2 (7 bases). Per germline, CDR1 LGHDT and CDR2 YNNKEL (reference sequence). The CDR3 is 16 residues long. The V gene lost 5 bases and the J gene lost 0 bases, with 15 bases spanning the gap.

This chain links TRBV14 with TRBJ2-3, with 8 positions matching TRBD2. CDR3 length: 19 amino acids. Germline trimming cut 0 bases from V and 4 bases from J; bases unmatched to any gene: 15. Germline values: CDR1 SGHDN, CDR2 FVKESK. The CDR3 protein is CASSQEGSGDWYGSDTQYF. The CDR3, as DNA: TGTGCCAGCAGCCAAGAAGGTAGCGGGGATTGGTATGGTTCAGATACGCAGTATTTT. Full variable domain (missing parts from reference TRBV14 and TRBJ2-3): EAGVTQFPSHSVIEKGQTVTLRCDPISGHDNLYWYRRVMGKEIKFLLHFVKESKQDESGMPNNRFLAERTGGTYSTLKVQPAELEDSGVYFCASSQEGSGDWYGSDTQYFGPGTRLTVL.

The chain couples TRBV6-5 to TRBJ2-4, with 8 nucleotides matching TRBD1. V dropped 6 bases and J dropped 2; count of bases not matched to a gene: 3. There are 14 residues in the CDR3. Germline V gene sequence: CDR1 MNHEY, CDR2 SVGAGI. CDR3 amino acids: CASSGTGSKNIQYF. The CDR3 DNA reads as TGTGCCAGCAGCGGGACAGGATCCAAAAACATTCAGTACTTC.

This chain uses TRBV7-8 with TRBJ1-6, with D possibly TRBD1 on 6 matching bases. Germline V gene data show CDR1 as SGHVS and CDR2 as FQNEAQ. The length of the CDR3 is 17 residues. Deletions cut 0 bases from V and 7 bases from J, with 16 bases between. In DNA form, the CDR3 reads TGTGCCAGCAGCTTAGCCCGGACAGCGCAACGGAATTCACCCCTCCACTTT. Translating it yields CASSLARTAQRNSPLHF.

The CDR3 DNA sequence: TGTGCCAGCAGTCAGCTAGCGGGAGGGCCTGAGCAGTTCTTC. This sequence encodes CASSQLAGGPEQFF. The rearrangement uses TRBV27 and TRBJ2-1, with 12 bases identical to TRBD2. The V gene's germline CDR1 is MNHEY and CDR2 SMNVEV (reference sequence). V was clipped by 5 bases and J by 9 bases; unmatched bases: 5. This CDR3 spans 14 amino acids.

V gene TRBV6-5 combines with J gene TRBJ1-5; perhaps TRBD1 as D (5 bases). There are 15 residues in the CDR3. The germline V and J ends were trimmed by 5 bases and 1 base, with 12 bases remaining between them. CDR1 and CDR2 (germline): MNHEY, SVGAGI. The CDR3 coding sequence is TGTGCCAGCAGTCGTTATGCAGGGAGCAATCAGCCCCAGCATTTT. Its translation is CASSRYAGSNQPQHF.

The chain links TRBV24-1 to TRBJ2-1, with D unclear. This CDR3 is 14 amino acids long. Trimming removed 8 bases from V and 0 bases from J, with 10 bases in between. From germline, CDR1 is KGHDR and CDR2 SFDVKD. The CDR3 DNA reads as TGTGCCACCATGGGCGCGAGCTCCTACAATGAGCAGTTCTTC. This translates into CATMGASSYNEQFF.

CDR3 sequence reads: CASSLGGPQETQYF. The CDR3 bases are TGTGCCAGCAGCTTGGGTGGGCCTCAAGAGACCCAGTACTTC. V is TRBV7-2 and J is TRBJ2-5; unclear D gene. The CDR3 consists of 14 residues. Germline loops: CDR1 SGHTA, CDR2 FQGNSA. Trimming shortened V by 3 bases and J by 2 bases, and 10 bases separated the two germline ends.

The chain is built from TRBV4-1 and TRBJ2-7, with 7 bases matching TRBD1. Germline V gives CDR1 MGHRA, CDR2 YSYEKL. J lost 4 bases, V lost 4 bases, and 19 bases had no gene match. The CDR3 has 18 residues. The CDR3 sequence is CASSLLFFSGTASYEQYF. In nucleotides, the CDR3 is TGCGCCAGCAGCCTCCTCTTCTTTTCCGGGACAGCGAGTTACGAGCAGTACTTC.

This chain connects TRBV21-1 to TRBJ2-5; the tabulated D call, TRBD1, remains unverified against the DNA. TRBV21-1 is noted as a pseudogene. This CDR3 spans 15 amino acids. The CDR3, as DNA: TGTGCCAGCAGCAAACCCGGGACACCCCAAGAGACCCAGTACTTC. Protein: CASSKPGTPQETQYF.

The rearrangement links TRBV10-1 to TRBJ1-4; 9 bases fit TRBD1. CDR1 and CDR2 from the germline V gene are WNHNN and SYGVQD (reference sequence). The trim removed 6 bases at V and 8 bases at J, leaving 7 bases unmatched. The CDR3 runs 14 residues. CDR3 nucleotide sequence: TGCGCCAGCAGGACGTCACAGGGGGCCGAAAAACTGTTTTTT. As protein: CASRTSQGAEKLFF.

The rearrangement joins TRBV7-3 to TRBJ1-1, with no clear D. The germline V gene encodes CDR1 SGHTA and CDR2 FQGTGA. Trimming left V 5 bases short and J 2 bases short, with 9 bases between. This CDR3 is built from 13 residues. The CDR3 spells CASSLTANTEAFF. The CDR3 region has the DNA TGTGCCAGCAGCCTTACTGCTAACACTGAAGCTTTCTTT.

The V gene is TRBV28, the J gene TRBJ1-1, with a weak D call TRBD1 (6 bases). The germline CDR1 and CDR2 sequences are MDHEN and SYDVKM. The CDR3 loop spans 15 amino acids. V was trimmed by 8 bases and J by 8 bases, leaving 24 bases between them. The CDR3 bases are TGTGCCAGCCGGGCTGGGGACACCTTTAAGGTGGAAGCTTTCTTT. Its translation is CASRAGDTFKVEAFF.

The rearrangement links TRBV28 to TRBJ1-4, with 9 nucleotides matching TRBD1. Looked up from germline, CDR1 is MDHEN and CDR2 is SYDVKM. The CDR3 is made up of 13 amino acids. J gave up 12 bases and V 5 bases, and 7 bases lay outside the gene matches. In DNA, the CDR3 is TGTGCCAGCAGTCCGGGACAGGGCGAGGAACTGTTTTTT. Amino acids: CASSPGQGEELFF.

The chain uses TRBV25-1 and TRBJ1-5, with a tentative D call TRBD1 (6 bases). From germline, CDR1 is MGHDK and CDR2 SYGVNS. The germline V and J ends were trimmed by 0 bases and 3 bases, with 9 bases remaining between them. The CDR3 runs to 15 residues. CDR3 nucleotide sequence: TGTGCCAGCAGTGAATATGGACAGCCCAATCAGCCCCAGCATTTT. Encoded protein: CASSEYGQPNQPQHF.

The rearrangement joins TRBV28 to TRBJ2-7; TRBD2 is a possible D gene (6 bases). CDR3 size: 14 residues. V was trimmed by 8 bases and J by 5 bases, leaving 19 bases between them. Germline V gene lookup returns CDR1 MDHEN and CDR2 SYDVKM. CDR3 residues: CASQERMAGNEQYF. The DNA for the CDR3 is TGTGCCAGCCAAGAAAGAATGGCGGGAAACGAGCAGTACTTC.